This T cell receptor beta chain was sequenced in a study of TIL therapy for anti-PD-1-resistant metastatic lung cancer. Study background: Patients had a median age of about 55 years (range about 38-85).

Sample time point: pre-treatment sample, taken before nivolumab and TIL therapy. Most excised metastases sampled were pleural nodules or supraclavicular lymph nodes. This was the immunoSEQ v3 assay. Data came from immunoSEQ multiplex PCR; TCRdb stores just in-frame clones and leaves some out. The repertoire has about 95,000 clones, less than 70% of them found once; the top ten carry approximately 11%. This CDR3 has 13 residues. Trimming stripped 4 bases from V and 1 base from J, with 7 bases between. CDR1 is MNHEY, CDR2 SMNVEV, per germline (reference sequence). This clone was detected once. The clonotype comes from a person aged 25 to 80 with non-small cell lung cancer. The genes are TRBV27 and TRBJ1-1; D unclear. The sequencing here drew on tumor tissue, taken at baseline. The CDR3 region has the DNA TGTGCCAGCAGTTACAAGGAGAACACTGAAGCTTTCTTT. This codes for CASSYKENTEAFF.